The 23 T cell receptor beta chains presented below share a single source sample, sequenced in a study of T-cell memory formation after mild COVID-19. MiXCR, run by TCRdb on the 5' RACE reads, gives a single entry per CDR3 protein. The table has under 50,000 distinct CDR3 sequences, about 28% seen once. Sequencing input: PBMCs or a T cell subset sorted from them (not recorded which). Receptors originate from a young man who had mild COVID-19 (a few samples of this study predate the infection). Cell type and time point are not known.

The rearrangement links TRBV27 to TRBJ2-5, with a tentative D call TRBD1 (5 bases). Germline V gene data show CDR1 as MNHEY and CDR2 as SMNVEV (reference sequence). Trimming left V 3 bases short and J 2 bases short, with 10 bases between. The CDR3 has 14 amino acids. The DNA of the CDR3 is TGTGCCAGCAGTTTGCCAGACAGTCAAGAGACCCAGTACTTC. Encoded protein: CASSLPDSQETQYF.

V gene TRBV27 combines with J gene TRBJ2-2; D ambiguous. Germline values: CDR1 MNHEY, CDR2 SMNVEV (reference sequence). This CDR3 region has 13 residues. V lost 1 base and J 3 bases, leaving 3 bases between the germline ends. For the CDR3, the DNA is TGTGCCAGCAGTTTATGGGACACCGGGGAGCTGTTTTTT. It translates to CASSLWDTGELFF.

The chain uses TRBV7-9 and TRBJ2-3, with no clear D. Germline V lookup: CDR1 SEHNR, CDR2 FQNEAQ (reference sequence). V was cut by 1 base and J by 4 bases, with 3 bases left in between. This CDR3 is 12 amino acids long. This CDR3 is CASSLVPDTQYF. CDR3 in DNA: TGTGCCAGCAGCTTAGTACCAGATACGCAGTATTTT.

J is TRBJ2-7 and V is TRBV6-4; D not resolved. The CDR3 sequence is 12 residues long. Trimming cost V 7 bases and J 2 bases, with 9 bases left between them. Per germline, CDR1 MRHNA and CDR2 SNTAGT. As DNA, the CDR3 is TGTGCCAGCAAGCAAAAACCCTACGAGCAGTACTTC. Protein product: CASKQKPYEQYF.

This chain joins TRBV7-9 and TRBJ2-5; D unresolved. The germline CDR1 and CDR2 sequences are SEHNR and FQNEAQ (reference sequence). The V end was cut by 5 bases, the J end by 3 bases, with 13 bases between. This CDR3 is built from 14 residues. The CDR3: CASSRSGREETQYF. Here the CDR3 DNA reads TGTGCCAGCAGCCGTTCAGGACGGGAAGAGACCCAGTACTTC.

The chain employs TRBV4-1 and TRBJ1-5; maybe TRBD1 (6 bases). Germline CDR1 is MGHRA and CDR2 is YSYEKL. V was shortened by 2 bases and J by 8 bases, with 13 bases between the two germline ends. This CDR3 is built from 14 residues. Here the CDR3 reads CASSQWAGAEPQHF. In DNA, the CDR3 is TGCGCCAGCAGCCAATGGGCGGGGGCTGAGCCCCAGCATTTT.

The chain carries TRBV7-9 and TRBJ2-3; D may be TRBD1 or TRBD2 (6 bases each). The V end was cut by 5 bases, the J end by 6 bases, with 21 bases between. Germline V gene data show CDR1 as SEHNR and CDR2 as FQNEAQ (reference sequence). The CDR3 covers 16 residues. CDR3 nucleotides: TGTGCCAGCAGCCTTAATTTGGGGGGCAACGTGGATACGCAGTATTTT. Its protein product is CASSLNLGGNVDTQYF. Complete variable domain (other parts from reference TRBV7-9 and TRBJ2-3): DTGVSQNPRHKITKRGQNVTFRCDPISEHNRLYWYRQTLGQGPEFLTYFQNEAQLEKSRLLSDRFSAERPKGSFSTLEIQRTEQGDSAMYLCASSLNLGGNVDTQYFGPGTRLTVL.

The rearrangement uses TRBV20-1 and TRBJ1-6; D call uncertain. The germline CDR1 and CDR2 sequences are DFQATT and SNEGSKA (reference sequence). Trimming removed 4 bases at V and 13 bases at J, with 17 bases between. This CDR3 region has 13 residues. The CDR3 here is CSAIDRPLSPLHF. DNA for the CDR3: TGCAGTGCTATTGACCGCCCTCTTTCGCCCCTCCACTTT.

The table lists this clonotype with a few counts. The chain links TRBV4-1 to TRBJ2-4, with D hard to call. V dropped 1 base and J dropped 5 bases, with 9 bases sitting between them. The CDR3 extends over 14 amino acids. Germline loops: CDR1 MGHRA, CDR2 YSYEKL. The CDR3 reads CASSQGSSQNIQYF. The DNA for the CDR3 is TGCGCCAGCAGCCAAGGTAGCAGCCAAAACATTCAGTACTTC.

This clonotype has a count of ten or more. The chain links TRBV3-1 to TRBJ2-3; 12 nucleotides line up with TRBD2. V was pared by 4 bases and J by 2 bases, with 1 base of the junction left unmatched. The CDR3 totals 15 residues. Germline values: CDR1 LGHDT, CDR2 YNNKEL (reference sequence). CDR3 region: CASSPSGGATDTQYF. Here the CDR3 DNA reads TGTGCCAGCAGCCCTAGCGGGGGGGCCACAGATACGCAGTATTTT.

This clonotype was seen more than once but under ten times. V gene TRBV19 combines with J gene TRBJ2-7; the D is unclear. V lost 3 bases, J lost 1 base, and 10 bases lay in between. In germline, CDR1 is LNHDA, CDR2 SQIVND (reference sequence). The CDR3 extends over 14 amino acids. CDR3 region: CASSIVQASYEQYF. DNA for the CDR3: TGTGCCAGTAGTATCGTCCAGGCATCCTACGAGCAGTACTTC.

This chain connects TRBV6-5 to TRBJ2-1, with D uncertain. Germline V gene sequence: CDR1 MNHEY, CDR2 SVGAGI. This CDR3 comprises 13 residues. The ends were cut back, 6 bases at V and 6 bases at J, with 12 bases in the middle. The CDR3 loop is CASSRPLSNEQFF. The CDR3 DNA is TGTGCCAGCAGCCGGCCCCTTAGCAATGAGCAGTTCTTC.

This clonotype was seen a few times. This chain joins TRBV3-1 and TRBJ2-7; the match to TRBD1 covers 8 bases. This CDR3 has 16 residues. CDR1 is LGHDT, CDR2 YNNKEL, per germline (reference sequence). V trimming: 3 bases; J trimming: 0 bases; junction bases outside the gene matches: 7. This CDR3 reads CASSQTRTGSSYEQYF. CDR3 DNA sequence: TGTGCCAGCAGCCAGACTCGGACAGGGAGCTCCTACGAGCAGTACTTC.

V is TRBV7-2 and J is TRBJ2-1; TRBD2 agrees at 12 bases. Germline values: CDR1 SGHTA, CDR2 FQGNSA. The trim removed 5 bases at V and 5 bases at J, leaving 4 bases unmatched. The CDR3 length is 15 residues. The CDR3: CASSHGLAGNNEQFF. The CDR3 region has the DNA TGTGCCAGCAGCCACGGACTAGCGGGGAACAATGAGCAGTTCTTC.

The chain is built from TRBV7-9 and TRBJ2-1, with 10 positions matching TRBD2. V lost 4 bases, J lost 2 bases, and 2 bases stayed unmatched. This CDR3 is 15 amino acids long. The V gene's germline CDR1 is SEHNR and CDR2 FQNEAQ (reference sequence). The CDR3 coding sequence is TGTGCCAGCAGCTCTACTAGCGGGGCCTACAATGAGCAGTTCTTC. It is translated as CASSSTSGAYNEQFF.

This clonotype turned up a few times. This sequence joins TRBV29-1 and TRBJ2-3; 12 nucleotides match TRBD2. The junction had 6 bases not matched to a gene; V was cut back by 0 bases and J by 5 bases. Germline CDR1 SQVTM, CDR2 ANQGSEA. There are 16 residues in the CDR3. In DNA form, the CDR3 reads TGCAGCGTTGAAGACCTAGCGGGGGGGCCTAGAGATACGCAGTATTTT. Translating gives CSVEDLAGGPRDTQYF.

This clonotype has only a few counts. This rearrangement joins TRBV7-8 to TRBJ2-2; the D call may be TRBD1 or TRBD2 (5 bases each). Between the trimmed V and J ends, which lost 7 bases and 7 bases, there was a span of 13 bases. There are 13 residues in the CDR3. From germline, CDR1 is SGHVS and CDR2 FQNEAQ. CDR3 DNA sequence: TGTGCCAGCACCTTGTGGGACCGCGGGGAGCTGTTTTTT. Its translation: CASTLWDRGELFF.

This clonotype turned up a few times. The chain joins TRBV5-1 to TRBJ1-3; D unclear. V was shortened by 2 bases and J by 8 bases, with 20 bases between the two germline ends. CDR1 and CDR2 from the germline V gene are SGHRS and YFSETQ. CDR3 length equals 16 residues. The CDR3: CASSLPDVPARDTIYF. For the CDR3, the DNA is TGCGCCAGCAGCTTACCGGACGTCCCGGCTAGGGACACCATATATTTT.

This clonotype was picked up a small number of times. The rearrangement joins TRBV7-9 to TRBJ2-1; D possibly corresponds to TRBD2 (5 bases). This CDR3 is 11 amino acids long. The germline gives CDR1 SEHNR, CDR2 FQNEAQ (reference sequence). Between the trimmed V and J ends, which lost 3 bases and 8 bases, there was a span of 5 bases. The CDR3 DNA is TGTGCCAGCAGCTTTAGCGATGAGCAGTTCTTC. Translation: CASSFSDEQFF.

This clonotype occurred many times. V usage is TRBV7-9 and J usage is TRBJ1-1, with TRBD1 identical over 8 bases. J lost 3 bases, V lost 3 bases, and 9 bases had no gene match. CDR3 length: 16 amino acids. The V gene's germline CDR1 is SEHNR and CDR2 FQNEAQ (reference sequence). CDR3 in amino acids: CASSFGTGFLDTEAFF. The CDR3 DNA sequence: TGTGCCAGCAGCTTCGGGACAGGTTTCTTGGACACTGAAGCTTTCTTT.

The CDR3 coding sequence is TGTGCCAGCAGCGCAGCAGGGGAGACCCAGTACTTC. This codes for CASSAAGETQYF. The chain is built from TRBV9 and TRBJ2-5; the D gene is possibly TRBD1 (5 bases). CDR1 SGDLS and CDR2 YYNGEE come from the germline V gene. CDR3 length: 12 residues. Trimming pared 3 bases from V and 5 bases from J, leaving 8 bases between.

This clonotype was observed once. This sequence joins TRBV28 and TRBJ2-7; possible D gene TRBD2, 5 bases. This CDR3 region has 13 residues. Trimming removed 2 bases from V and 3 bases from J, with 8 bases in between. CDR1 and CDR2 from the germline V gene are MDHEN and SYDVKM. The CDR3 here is CASSLRGNYEQYV. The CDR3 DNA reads TGTGCCAGCAGTTTACGGGGTAACTACGAGCAGTACGTC.

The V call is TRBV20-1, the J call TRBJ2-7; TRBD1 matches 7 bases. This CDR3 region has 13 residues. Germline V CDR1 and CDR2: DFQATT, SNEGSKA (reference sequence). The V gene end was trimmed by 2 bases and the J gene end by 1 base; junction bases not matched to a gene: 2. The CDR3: CSARQGVSYEQYV. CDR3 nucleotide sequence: TGCAGTGCTAGACAGGGGGTTTCCTACGAGCAGTACGTC.